This T cell receptor (beta chain) was obtained from a study of shared clonotypes between healthy human individuals. Study-level findings and limits: Generation probability values for non-shared clonotypes were lower than those for clonotypes shared by all four donors.

HIV-negative, healthy adults without recent acute infections or vaccinations were the donors. Clones were read by immunoSEQ multiplex PCR, and TCRdb kept only the in-frame ones, dropping some. Of approximately 2,000,000 clones listed, under 95% are singletons. Regarding this clone: What it binds is not known.

V lost 4 bases, J lost 1 base, and 7 bases lay in between. Germline lookup yields CDR1 KGHSH and CDR2 LQKENI. The CDR3 runs to 14 residues. The chain recombines TRBV18 with TRBJ2-2; D is unresolved. The receptor was isolated from a man aged 18 to 29 in good health. Some clones in this sample may be carry-over from other donors' samples. The sample consisted of naive CD4+ T cells from PBMCs. This sample's subset: CD45RA+ positively selected. The DNA for the CDR3 is TGTGCCAGCTCACTCCTGAAGAACACCGGGGAGCTGTTTTTT. Residues: CASSLLKNTGELFF. The full variable domain, its missing parts supplied by reference TRBV18 and TRBJ2-2, is NAGVMQNPRHLVRRRGQEARLRCSPMKGHSHVYWYRQLPEEGLKFMVYLQKENIIDESGMPKERFSAEFPKEGPSILRIQQVVRGDSAAYFCASSLLKNTGELFFGEGSRLTVL.